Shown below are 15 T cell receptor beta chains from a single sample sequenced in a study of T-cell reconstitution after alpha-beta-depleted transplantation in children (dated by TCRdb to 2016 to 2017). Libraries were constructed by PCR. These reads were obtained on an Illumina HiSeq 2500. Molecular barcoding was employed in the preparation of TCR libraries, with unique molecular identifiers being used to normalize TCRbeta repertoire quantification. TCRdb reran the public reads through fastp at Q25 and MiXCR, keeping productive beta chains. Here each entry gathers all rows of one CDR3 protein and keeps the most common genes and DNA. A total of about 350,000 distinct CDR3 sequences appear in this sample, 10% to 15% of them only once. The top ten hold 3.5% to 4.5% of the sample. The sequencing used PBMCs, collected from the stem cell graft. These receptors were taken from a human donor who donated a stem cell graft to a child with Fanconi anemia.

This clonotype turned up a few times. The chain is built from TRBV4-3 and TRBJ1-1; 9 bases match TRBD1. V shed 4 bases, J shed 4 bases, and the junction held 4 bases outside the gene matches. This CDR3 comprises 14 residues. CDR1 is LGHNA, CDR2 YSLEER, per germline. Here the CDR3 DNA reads TGCGCCAGCAGCCGGACAGGGGAGTTCACTGAAGCTTTCTTT. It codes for CASSRTGEFTEAFF.

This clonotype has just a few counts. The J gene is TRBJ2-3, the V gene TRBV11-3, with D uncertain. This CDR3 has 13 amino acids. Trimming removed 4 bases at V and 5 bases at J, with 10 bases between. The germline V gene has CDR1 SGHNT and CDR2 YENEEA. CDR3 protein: CASSSGRLDTQYF. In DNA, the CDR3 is TGTGCCAGCAGCTCAGGACGCCTAGATACGCAGTATTTT.

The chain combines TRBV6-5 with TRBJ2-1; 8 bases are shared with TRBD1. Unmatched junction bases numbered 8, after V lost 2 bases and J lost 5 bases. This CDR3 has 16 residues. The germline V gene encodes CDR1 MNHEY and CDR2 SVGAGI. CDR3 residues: CASSYVGTGGDNEQFF. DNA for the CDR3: TGTGCCAGCAGTTACGTCGGGACAGGAGGGGACAATGAGCAGTTCTTC.

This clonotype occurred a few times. The CDR3 sequence is CASSPGENTEAFF. CDR3 coding DNA: TGTGCCAGCAGCCCCGGTGAAAACACTGAAGCTTTCTTT. The chain combines TRBV6-2 or TRBV6-3 with TRBJ1-1; D remains unclear. Germline CDR1 and CDR2: MNHEY and SVGEGT. The length of the CDR3 is 13 residues. V was shortened by 6 bases and J by 2 bases, with 10 bases between the two germline ends.

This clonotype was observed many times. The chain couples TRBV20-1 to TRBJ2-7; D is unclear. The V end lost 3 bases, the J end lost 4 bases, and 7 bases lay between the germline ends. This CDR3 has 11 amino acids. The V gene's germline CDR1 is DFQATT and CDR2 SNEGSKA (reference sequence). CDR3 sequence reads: CSASSTYEQYF. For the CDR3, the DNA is TGCAGTGCTAGCTCCACTTACGAGCAGTACTTC.

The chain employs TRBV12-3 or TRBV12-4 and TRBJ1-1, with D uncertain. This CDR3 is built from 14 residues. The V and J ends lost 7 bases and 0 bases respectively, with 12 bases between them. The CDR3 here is CASTWRGMNTEAFF. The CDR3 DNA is TGTGCCAGCACCTGGCGCGGCATGAACACTGAAGCTTTCTTT.

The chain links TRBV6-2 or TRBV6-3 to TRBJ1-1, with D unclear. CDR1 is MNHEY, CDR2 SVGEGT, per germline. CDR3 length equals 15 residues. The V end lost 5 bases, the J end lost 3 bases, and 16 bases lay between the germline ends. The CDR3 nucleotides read TGTGCCAGCAGTGGCCTATCGAGAGGATACACTGAAGCTTTCTTT. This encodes CASSGLSRGYTEAFF.

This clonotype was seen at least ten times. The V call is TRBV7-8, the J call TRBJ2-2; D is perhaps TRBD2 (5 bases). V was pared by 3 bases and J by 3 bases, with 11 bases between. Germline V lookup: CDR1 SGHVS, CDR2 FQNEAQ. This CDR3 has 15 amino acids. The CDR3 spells CASSLIVEDTGELFF. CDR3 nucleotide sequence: TGTGCCAGCAGCTTGATAGTGGAGGACACCGGGGAGCTGTTTTTT.

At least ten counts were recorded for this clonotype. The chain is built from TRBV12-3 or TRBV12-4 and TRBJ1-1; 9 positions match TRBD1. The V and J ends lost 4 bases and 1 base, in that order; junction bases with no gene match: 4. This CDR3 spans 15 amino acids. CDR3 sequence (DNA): TGTGCCAGCAGTTGGACAGGGGCCCCGAACACTGAAGCTTTCTTT. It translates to CASSWTGAPNTEAFF.

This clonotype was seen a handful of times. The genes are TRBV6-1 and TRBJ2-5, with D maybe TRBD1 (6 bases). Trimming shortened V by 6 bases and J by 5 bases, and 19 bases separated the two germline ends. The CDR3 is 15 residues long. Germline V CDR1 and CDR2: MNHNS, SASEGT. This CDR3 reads CASSRDISITETQYF. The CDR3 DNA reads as TGTGCCAGCAGCCGGGACATCAGTATTACGGAGACCCAGTACTTC.

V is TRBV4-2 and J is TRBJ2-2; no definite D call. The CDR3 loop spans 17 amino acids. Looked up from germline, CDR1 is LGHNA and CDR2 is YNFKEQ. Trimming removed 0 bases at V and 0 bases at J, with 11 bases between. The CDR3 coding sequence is TGTGCCAGCAGCCAAGATCTATACGGATCGAACACCGGGGAGCTGTTTTTT. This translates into CASSQDLYGSNTGELFF.

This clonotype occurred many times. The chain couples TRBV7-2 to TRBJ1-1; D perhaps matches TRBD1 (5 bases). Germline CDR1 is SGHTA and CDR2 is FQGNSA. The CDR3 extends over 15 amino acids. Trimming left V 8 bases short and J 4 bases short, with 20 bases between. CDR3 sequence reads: CASVDSSGVSTEAFF. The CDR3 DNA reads TGTGCCAGCGTTGATAGCTCGGGGGTGAGCACTGAAGCTTTCTTT.

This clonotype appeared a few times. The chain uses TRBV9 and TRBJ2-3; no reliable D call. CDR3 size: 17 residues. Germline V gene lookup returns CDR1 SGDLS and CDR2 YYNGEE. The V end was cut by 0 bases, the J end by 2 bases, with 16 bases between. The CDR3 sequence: CASSVEGGAVFTDTQYF. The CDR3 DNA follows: TGTGCCAGCAGCGTAGAAGGCGGTGCCGTTTTCACAGATACGCAGTATTTT.

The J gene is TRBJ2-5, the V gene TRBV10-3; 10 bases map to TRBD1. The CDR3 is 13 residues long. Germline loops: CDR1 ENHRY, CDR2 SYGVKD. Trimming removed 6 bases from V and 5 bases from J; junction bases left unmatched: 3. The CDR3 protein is CAIRETGGETQYF. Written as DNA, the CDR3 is TGTGCCATCAGGGAGACAGGGGGCGAGACCCAGTACTTC.

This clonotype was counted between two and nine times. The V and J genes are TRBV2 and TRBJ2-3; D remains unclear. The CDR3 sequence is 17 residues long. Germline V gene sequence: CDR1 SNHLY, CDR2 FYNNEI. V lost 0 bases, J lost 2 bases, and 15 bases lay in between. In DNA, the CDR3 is TGTGCCAGCAGTGAAGCGCTTCTCTGGCAGACCACAGATACGCAGTATTTT. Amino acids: CASSEALLWQTTDTQYF.